This TCR beta chain derives from a study of T cell responses to AZD1222 COVID-19 vaccine. Clones were sequenced by immunoSEQ multiplex PCR, and TCRdb holds only the in-frame ones, with some missing. The repertoire holds more than 95,000 clones, with roughly 82% as singletons. Note on this clone: Its antigen is not identified.

Study results and caveats: Vaccination with two AZD1222 doses was followed by a rise in Spike-specific TCR breadth and depth.

This CDR3 is built from 16 residues. V gave up 2 bases and J gave up 1 base, with 15 bases separating them. Germline CDR1 reads SEHNR; CDR2 reads FQNEAQ (reference sequence). The V call is TRBV7-9, the J call TRBJ2-7; D remains unclear. This sequence originates from an adult in good health. The sample in question was peripheral blood, obtained on day 0 of AZD1222 vaccination. The CDR3 is CASSLRPFQGSYEQYF. CDR3 in DNA: TGTGCCAGCAGCTTACGACCCTTCCAAGGGTCCTACGAGCAGTACTTC.